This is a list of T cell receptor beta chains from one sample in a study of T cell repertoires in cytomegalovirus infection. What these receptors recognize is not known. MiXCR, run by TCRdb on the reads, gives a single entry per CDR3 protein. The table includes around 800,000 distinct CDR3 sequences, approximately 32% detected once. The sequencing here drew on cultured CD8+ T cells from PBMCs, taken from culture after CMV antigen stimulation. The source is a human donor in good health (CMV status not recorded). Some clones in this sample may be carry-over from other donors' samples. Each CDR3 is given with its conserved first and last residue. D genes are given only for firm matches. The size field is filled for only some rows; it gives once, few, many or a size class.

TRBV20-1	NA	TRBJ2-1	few	CSARVTGRVPRSYNEQFF	TGCAGTGCTAGGGTTACGGGACGGGTCCCCCGCTCCTACAATGAGCAGTTCTTC
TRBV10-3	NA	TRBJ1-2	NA	CAIIDSGQPDGYTF	TGTGCCATCATTGATTCGGGACAACCCGATGGCTACACCTTC
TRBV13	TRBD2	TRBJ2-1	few	CASSFRGGANEQFF	TGTGCCAGCAGCTTCCGCGGGGGGGCAAATGAGCAGTTCTTC
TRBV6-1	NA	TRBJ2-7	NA	CASSEFRVTYEQYF	TGTGCCAGCAGTGAATTTAGGGTTACCTACGAGCAGTACTTC
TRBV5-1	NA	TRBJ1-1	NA	CASSSKGGAEAFF	TGCGCCAGCAGTTCAAAGGGAGGCGCTGAAGCTTTCTTT
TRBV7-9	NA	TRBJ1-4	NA	CASSSSRALRNEKLFF	TGTGCCAGCAGCTCTTCCCGGGCGCTAAGAAATGAAAAACTGTTTTTT
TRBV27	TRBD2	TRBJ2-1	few	CASSPAGAYNEQFF	TGTGCCAGCAGTCCAGCGGGGGCCTACAATGAGCAGTTCTTC
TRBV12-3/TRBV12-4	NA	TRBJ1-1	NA	CASSSRTLGFPEAFF	TGTGCCAGCAGTTCGCGGACTTTAGGGTTCCCTGAAGCTTTCTTT
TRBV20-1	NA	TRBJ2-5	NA	CSAMGDIETQYF	TGCAGTGCCATGGGGGACATAGAGACCCAGTACTTC
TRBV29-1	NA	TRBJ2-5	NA	CSVEDETQYF	TGCAGCGTTGAAGATGAGACCCAGTACTTC
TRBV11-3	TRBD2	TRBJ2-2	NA	CASSPGGSNTGELFF	TGTGCCAGCAGCCCCGGGGGGTCCAACACCGGGGAGCTGTTTTTT
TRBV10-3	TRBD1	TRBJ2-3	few	CAIMDRERGDTQYF	TGTGCCATTATGGACAGGGAGAGGGGAGATACGCAGTATTTT
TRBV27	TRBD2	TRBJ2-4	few	CASSSGTSGAAVNIQYF	TGTGCCAGCAGTTCTGGGACTAGCGGGGCGGCTGTGAACATTCAGTACTTC
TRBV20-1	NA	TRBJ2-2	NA	CSASLATQGTGELFF	TGCAGTGCTAGTTTAGCCACCCAGGGAACCGGGGAGCTGTTTTTT
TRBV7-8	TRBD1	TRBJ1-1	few	CASSLEEGAVEAFF	TGTGCCAGCAGCTTAGAAGAGGGGGCGGTTGAAGCTTTCTTT
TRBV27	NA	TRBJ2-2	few	CASSLDNPGELFF	TGTGCCAGCAGTCTAGACAATCCCGGGGAGCTGTTTTTT
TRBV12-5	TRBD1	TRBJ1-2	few	CASGLGPGTDYGYTF	TGTGCTAGTGGTTTGGGACCCGGGACAGACTATGGCTACACCTTC
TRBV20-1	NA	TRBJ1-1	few	CSASDSVTTEAFF	TGCAGTGCTTCCGACAGCGTAACTACTGAAGCTTTCTTT
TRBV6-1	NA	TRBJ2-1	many	CASSKTPLSYNEQFF	TGTGCCAGCAGTAAGACACCTCTCTCCTACAATGAGCAGTTCTTC
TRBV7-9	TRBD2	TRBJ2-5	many	CASSLGTSGVGQETQYF	TGTGCCAGCAGCTTAGGGACTAGCGGGGTCGGCCAAGAGACCCAGTACTTC
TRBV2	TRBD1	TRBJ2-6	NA	CASSEGAGGESGANVLTF	TGTGCCAGCAGTGAGGGGGCAGGGGGCGAGAGTGGGGCCAACGTCCTGACTTTC
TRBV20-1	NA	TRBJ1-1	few	CSARDWKFGQGPSTEAFF	TGCAGTGCTAGAGATTGGAAATTTGGTCAGGGGCCGAGCACTGAAGCTTTCTTT
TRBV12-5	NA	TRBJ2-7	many	CASGLEREVYEQYF	TGTGCTAGTGGTTTGGAAAGGGAGGTCTACGAGCAGTACTTC
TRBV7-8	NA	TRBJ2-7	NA	CASSSPKQGGASYEQYF	TGTGCCAGCAGCTCGCCAAAGCAGGGGGGGGCTTCCTACGAGCAGTACTTC
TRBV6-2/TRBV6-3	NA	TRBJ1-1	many	CASSYGDLDEAFF	TGTGCCAGCAGTTACGGGGACCTAGATGAAGCTTTCTTT
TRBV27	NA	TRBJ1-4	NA	CASRQIGSNEKLLF	TGTGCCAGCAGACAAATTGGGTCTAATGAAAAACTGCTTTTT
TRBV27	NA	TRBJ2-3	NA	CASSFYRPGDTQYF	TGTGCCAGCAGTTTCTATCGGCCCGGCGATACGCAGTATTTT
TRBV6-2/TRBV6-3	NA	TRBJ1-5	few	CASSYTASGQPQHF	TGTGCCAGCAGTTACACCGCCTCGGGCCAGCCCCAGCATTTT
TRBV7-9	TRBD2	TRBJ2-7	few	CASSLARAGDHEQYF	TGTGCCAGCAGCTTAGCTCGAGCGGGGGACCACGAGCAGTACTTC
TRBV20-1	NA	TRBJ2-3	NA	CSARDLAGITDTQYF	TGCAGTGCTAGAGATCTGGCGGGTATCACAGATACGCAGTATTTT
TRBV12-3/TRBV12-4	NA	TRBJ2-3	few	CASSSQGWDTQYF	TGTGCCAGCAGTTCCCAGGGCTGGGATACGCAGTATTTT
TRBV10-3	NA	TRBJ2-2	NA	CAVQESESSGELFF	TGTGCCGTTCAGGAGTCCGAGTCTTCCGGGGAGCTGTTTTTT
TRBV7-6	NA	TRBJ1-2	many	CASSAAGSYGYTF	TGTGCCAGCAGCGCAGCAGGGTCCTATGGCTACACCTTC
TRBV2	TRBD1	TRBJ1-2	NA	CASSEAGGDRTNYGYTF	TGTGCCAGCAGTGAAGCAGGAGGGGACAGAACTAACTATGGCTACACCTTC